The 21 T cell receptor beta chains in this list originate from one sample, sequenced in a study of spatial heterogeneity in lung cancer. The antigens for these receptors are not known. TCRdb processed the 5' RACE reads anew with MiXCR; each CDR3 protein has one entry. This sample has roughly 19,000 distinct CDR3 sequences, with 7.5% found just once. Documented time point: sample taken at primary tumor resection. Study-wide results and caveats: Counts of expanded intratumoral alpha and beta TCRs tracked tumor mutation counts.

The material was lung tumor tissue, obtained at surgery. The receptor set was obtained from a male donor with early-stage non-small cell lung cancer.

This chain connects TRBV7-2 to TRBJ2-3; a weak D match, TRBD2 (6 bases). Germline values: CDR1 SGHTA, CDR2 FQGNSA. V lost 7 bases and J lost 4, with 15 bases in between. There are 14 residues in the CDR3. The CDR3 loop is CASMFRGGPDTQYF. The CDR3 region has the DNA TGTGCCAGCATGTTTAGGGGAGGCCCAGATACGCAGTATTTT.

This clonotype was seen many times. The rearrangement links TRBV3-1 to TRBJ2-7, with D perhaps TRBD2 (7 bases). Germline values: CDR1 LGHDT, CDR2 YNNKEL (reference sequence). This CDR3 region has 15 residues. Trimming stripped 4 bases from V and 5 bases from J, with 18 bases between. CDR3 DNA: TGTGCCAGCAGCCCGACGGGGGGCCAAAGGCACGAGCAGTACTTC. This codes for CASSPTGGQRHEQYF.

This clonotype was recorded at least ten times. The J gene is TRBJ1-3, the V gene TRBV4-1; D gene uncertain. The CDR3 has 14 amino acids. With 0 bases removed from V and 2 bases from J, the gap between germline ends came to 5 bases. CDR1 and CDR2 from the germline V gene are MGHRA and YSYEKL. The CDR3 DNA is TGCGCCAGCAGCCAAGATTCTCCTGGAAACACCATATATTTT. Its translation: CASSQDSPGNTIYF.

There are many counts of this clonotype. DNA for the CDR3: TGTGCCAGCAGCCCGCCGGGCAGGGGATACACTGAAGCTTTCTTT. As protein: CASSPPGRGYTEAFF. This sequence joins TRBV11-2 and TRBJ1-1; possibly TRBD1 for D (6 bases). CDR3 length equals 15 residues. V was clipped by 5 bases and J by 3 bases, with 16 bases between them. From germline, CDR1 is SGHAT and CDR2 FQNNGV.

This clonotype was recorded once. A junction boundary mismatches the germline segment, possibly from a read error. This chain connects TRBV4-1 to TRBJ2-5, with D unclear. Germline V CDR1 and CDR2: MGHRA, YSYEKL. There are 13 residues in the CDR3. The CDR3 sequence is CASSQWRKETKYF. Here the CDR3 DNA reads TGCGCCAGCAGCCAATGGCGGAAAGAGACCAAGTACTTC.

This clonotype occurred many times. The rearrangement joins TRBV21-1 to TRBJ1-1; the DNA was not used to check the table's D call, TRBD1. TRBV21-1 is a listed pseudogene. This CDR3 is built from 15 residues. This CDR3 is CASSKGLLGDTEAFF. The CDR3, as DNA: TGTGCCAGCAGCAAAGGCCTGTTAGGGGACACTGAAGCTTTCTTT.

J is TRBJ1-2 and V is TRBV20-1; D remains ambiguous. CDR3 length: 10 amino acids. V lost 3 bases and J 9 bases, leaving 8 bases between the germline ends. Germline V gives CDR1 DFQATT, CDR2 SNEGSKA (reference sequence). CDR3 nucleotides: TGCAGTGCTAGCGAGACTCGCTACACCTTC. Residues: CSASETRYTF.

V gene TRBV11-2 combines with J gene TRBJ2-7; 9 bases are shared with TRBD1. This CDR3 is 15 amino acids long. Germline values: CDR1 SGHAT, CDR2 FQNNGV. With V trimmed by 1 base and J by 4 bases, 5 bases remained unmatched. CDR3 in amino acids: CASSLGRDRDYEQYF. As DNA, the CDR3 is TGTGCCAGCAGCTTAGGCCGGGACAGGGATTACGAGCAGTACTTC.

This clonotype was detected ten times or more. The chain links TRBV7-2 to TRBJ2-1, with D possibly TRBD1 on 5 matching bases. Germline values: CDR1 SGHTA, CDR2 FQGNSA. The V end lost 2 bases, the J end lost 0 bases, and 14 bases lay between the germline ends. The CDR3 totals 17 residues. CDR3 loop: CASSLTAGARSYNEQFF. The CDR3 DNA is TGTGCCAGCAGCTTAACTGCTGGGGCCCGCTCCTACAATGAGCAGTTCTTC.

This clonotype was seen ten or more times. The V call is TRBV7-2, the J call TRBJ1-2; 9 nucleotides agree with TRBD1. The CDR3 consists of 16 residues. Per germline, CDR1 SGHTA and CDR2 FQGNSA. V was clipped by 2 bases and J by 4 bases; unmatched bases: 8. CDR3 DNA sequence: TGTGCCAGCAGCTTAAAAGGGACAGGGCTCGGCTATGGCTACACCTTC. It encodes CASSLKGTGLGYGYTF.

In its sample, this clonotype was seen many times. This sequence joins TRBV2 and TRBJ2-5; tentative D call: TRBD2 (6 bases). Per the germline V gene, CDR1 is SNHLY and CDR2 is FYNNEI. This CDR3 spans 13 amino acids. V lost 4 bases, J lost 4 bases, and 10 bases lay in between. The CDR3 reads CASSGRGGETQYF. The CDR3 region has the DNA TGTGCCAGCAGTGGGAGGGGCGGAGAGACCCAGTACTTC.

This clonotype is categorized as medium-sized (0.01 to 0.1%). This chain connects TRBV5-4 to TRBJ2-2; 8 nucleotides match TRBD1. Trimming at V came to 0 bases and at J to 4 bases, leaving 2 bases not matched to a gene. The CDR3 is 15 residues long. Germline V gives CDR1 SGHNT, CDR2 YYREEE (reference sequence). CDR3 coding DNA: TGTGCCAGCAGCTTGGTGGACAGGGCCACCGGGGAGCTGTTTTTT. This sequence encodes CASSLVDRATGELFF.

In its sample, this clonotype was seen a few times. V is TRBV7-6 and J is TRBJ2-2; TRBD2 matches at 8 bases. CDR1 and CDR2 from the germline V gene are SGHVS and FNYEAQ. V was pared by 5 bases and J by 3 bases, with 5 bases of the junction left unmatched. The CDR3 length is 15 residues. The CDR3: CASSPSGGYTGELFF. The CDR3 DNA reads TGTGCCAGCAGCCCGAGCGGGGGTTACACCGGGGAGCTGTTTTTT.

The table lists this clonotype with a few counts. V is TRBV6-2 or TRBV6-3 and J is TRBJ2-7; a possible D gene is TRBD1 (7 bases). The V end lost 2 bases, the J end lost 0 bases, and 23 bases lay between the germline ends. Germline V lookup: CDR1 MNHEY, CDR2 SVGEGT. This CDR3 comprises 19 residues. CDR3 loop: CASSYQLKPGGLSSYEQYF. CDR3 DNA sequence: TGTGCCAGCAGTTACCAACTAAAACCAGGGGGGTTAAGCTCCTACGAGCAGTACTTC.

The V gene is TRBV5-5, the J gene TRBJ1-5; D might be TRBD1 (6 bases). The CDR3 is 14 amino acids. V was trimmed by 4 bases and J by 4 bases, leaving 12 bases between them. Germline CDR1 reads SGHKS; CDR2 reads YYEKEE (reference sequence). The CDR3: CASSRTVGNQPQHF. CDR3 DNA sequence: TGTGCCAGCAGCCGGACAGTAGGGAATCAGCCCCAGCATTTT.

This clonotype was seen many times. This chain connects TRBV9 to TRBJ1-4; D uncertain. Trimming stripped 0 bases from V and 8 bases from J, with 14 bases between. CDR3 length: 15 amino acids. Germline V CDR1 and CDR2: SGDLS, YYNGEE. The CDR3 region is CASSVGVGPGEKLFF. In DNA, the CDR3 is TGTGCCAGCAGCGTAGGGGTCGGCCCGGGGGAAAAACTGTTTTTT.

This clonotype was seen more than once but under ten times. V is TRBV6-2 or TRBV6-3 and J is TRBJ2-7; D gene unclear. Between the trimmed V and J ends, which lost 5 bases and 1 base, there was a span of 6 bases. The length of the CDR3 is 12 residues. Germline lookup yields CDR1 MNHEY and CDR2 SVGEGT. The DNA of the CDR3 is TGTGCCAGCAGTGGACGGTCCTACGAGCAGTACTTC. Protein sequence: CASSGRSYEQYF.

This clonotype was recorded at least ten times. This chain uses TRBV2 with TRBJ1-5; D is undetermined. Germline CDR1 and CDR2: SNHLY and FYNNEI. Between the trimmed V and J ends, which lost 1 base and 7 bases, there was a span of 11 bases. The CDR3 has 14 residues. The CDR3 coding sequence is TGTGCCAGCAGTGAAGGGCTCCCAAACCAGCCCCAGCATTTT. Translation gives CASSEGLPNQPQHF.

This chain links TRBV12-3 or TRBV12-4 with TRBJ2-7; the D is unclear. The CDR3 contains 12 residues. The V end was cut by 4 bases, the J end by 3 bases, with 7 bases between. The CDR3 loop is CASSSPNYEQYF. The CDR3 DNA is TGTGCCAGCAGTTCCCCGAACTACGAGCAGTACTTC.

This sequence joins TRBV4-2 and TRBJ2-5, with 7 bases lining up with TRBD2. The CDR3 consists of 16 residues. The ends lost 0 bases at V and 5 bases at J; junction bases unmatched: 9. Germline lookup yields CDR1 LGHNA and CDR2 YNFKEQ. This CDR3 is CASSQDRGLTAETQYF. The CDR3 DNA is TGTGCCAGCAGCCAAGATCGGGGACTAACAGCTGAGACCCAGTACTTC.

The chain recombines TRBV5-1 with TRBJ2-5; 11 nucleotides align to TRBD1. The CDR3 runs 13 residues. In germline, CDR1 is SGHRS, CDR2 YFSETQ. Trimming cost V 7 bases and J 5 bases; bases outside gene matches: 4. The CDR3 sequence is CASGQGARETQYF. CDR3 sequence (DNA): TGCGCCAGCGGACAGGGGGCGCGGGAGACCCAGTACTTC. Based on the CDR3 plus reference TRBV5-1 and TRBJ2-5, the full variable domain is KAGVTQTPRYLIKTRGQQVTLSCSPISGHRSVSWYQQTPGQGLQFLFEYFSETQRNKGNFPGRFSGRQFSNSRSEMNVSTLELGDSALYLCASGQGARETQYFGPGTRLLVL.